Included here is one T cell receptor beta chain sequence, with context. This clone was seen a handful of times. The antigen this receptor binds is unknown. No qualities accompany the bases; no much larger clone lies one base away. TCRbeta CDR3 regions were amplified from genomic DNA by means of the immunoSEQ Assay, a bias-controlled multiplex PCR. From the authors' description of their analysis: The number of nucleated cells in each sample was estimated by amplification of reference gene primers within the assay. Sequence reads were collapsed and filtered to measure the absolute abundance of every unique TCRbeta CDR3 rearrangement. For each sample, productive Simpson clonality was calculated as the square root of Simpson's diversity index over productive rearrangements. TCRdb's version of the immuneACCESS table is confined to in-frame rearrangements and falls short of the full clone set. An unresolved V gene accounts for under half of the shortfall where checked; the remainder is of unknown origin. V and J calls plus clone size are reproduced from that table; the DNA served to infer D and trimming. For this sample there are 130,000 to 150,000 clones; 84% appear just once. The top ten clonotypes cover roughly 5.7% of the sample.

The data were taken from a study of blood T cell repertoires in COVID-19 (dated by TCRdb to 2019 to 2021). General notes on the study: Collaborator samples came from the United States, Italy and Spain and covered acute and convalescent phases of COVID-19. The material from the prospective study consisted of cDNA or gDNA derived from T cells, B-cell-depleted T cells, or PBMCs. The samples were drawn from the first 160 participants of the ongoing ImmuneRACE study and from 1,254 subjects provided by 6 global collaborators. HLA class I and class II types, where available, came from metadata supplied by the sample provider rather than from assay-based typing. Subjects who had been exposed to COVID-19, were actively infected with it, or had recovered from it provided the deeply sampled blood TCRbeta repertoires that made up the dataset. The repertoires were released in a freely available public database intended as a resource for research on the immune response to SARS-CoV-2. Sample metadata almost always included a de-identified subject ID, COVID-19 status, age in years and sex. General study outcomes and caveats: Clinical and demographic metadata were provided uncurated, with the amount varying by source and participant.

V is reduced by 5 bases and J by 0 bases, leaving a spacing of 12 bases between them. CDR1 and CDR2 (SGDLS, YYNGEE) derive from the germline V gene. The CDR3 goes from the cysteine to the phenylalanine over 15 residues. Solely the CDR3 DNA is kept, with 45 bases framed from the first base. Participants in the prospective study were aged 18 to 89 years, lived in 24 United States geographic areas, and enrolled through a virtual design. To assign participants to cohorts, the prospective study relied on clinical history that participants themselves reported in a screening survey and a study questionnaire. Exposed participants were defined as having been in contact with someone with a PCR-confirmed or clinician-diagnosed COVID-19 case within 2 weeks of study entry. Each participant in the prospective study had whole blood, serum and a nasopharyngeal or oropharyngeal swab collected by mobile phlebotomists. Participants in the prospective study had the option to provide additional blood draws and questionnaires over a roughly 2-month period. Blood samples from the prospective study were shipped frozen or at room temperature prior to DNA extraction.

The sequence links TRBV9 to TRBJ1-3; no D segment can be confidently identified. Sample: PBMCs or T cells enriched from blood (not recorded which). The origin of this receptor is a woman aged 45 to 65 who had been exposed to COVID-19. The CDR3 reads CASSEGSSSGNTIYF. In nucleotides, the sequence is TGTGCCAGCAGTGAAGGGAGTTCCTCTGGAAACACCATATATTTT.